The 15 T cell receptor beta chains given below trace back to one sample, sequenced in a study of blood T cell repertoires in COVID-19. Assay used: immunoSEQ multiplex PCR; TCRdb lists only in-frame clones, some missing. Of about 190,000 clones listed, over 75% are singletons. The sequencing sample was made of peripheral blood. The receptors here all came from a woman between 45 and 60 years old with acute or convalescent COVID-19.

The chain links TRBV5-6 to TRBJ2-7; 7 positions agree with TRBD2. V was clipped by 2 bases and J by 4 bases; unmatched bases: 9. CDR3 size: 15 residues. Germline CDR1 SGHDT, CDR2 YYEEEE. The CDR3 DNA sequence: TGTGCCAGCAGCTTCGGGGGAGGGAGAAGGTACGAGCAGTACTTC. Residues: CASSFGGGRRYEQYF.

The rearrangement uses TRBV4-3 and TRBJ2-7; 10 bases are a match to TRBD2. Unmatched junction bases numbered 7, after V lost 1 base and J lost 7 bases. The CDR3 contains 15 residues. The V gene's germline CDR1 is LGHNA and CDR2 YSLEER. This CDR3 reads CASSQGLAGVEEQYF. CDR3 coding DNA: TGCGCCAGCAGCCAAGGGCTAGCGGGAGTGGAAGAGCAGTACTTC.

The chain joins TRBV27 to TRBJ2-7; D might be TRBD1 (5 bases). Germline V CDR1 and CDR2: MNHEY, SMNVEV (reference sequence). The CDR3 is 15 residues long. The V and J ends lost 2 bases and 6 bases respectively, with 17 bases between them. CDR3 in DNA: TGTGCCAGCAGTTTAATGGGCAGGGAATCTATCGAGCAGTACTTC. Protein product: CASSLMGRESIEQYF.

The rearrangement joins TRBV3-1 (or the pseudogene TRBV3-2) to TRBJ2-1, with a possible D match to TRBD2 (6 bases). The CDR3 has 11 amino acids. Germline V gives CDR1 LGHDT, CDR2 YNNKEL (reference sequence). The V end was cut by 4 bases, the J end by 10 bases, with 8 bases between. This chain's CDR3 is CASSPGGEQFF. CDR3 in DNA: TGTGCCAGCAGCCCCGGGGGAGAGCAGTTCTTC.

Here the CDR3 reads CASSLNRGVYNEQFF. The CDR3 region has the DNA TGTGCCAGCAGCTTAAACAGGGGAGTCTACAATGAGCAGTTCTTC. The rearrangement joins TRBV7-8 to TRBJ2-1, with 7 bases aligning to TRBD1. Germline loops: CDR1 SGHVS, CDR2 FQNEAQ. This CDR3 region has 15 residues. V gave up 2 bases and J gave up 3 bases; unmatched junction bases: 4. Supplemented by reference TRBV7-8 and TRBJ2-1, the full variable domain reads GAGVSQSPRYKVAKRGQDVALRCDPISGHVSLFWYQQALGQGPEFLTYFQNEAQLDKSGLPSDRFFAERPEGSVSTLKIQRTQQEDSAVYLCASSLNRGVYNEQFFGPGTRLTVL.

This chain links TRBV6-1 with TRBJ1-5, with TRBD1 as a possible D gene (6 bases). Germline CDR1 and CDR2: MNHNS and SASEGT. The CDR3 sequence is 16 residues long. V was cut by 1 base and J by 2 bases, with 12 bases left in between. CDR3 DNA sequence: TGTGCCAGCAGTGAAGGTGGGGGGGCCGGCAATCAGCCCCAGCATTTT. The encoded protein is CASSEGGGAGNQPQHF.

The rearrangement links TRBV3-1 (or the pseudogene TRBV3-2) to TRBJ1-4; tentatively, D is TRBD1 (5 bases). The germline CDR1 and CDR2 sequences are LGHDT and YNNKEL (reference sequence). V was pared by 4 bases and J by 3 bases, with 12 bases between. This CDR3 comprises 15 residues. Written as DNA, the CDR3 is TGTGCCAGCAGCCTTCGACAGTCAGCTAATGAAAAACTGTTTTTT. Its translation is CASSLRQSANEKLFF.

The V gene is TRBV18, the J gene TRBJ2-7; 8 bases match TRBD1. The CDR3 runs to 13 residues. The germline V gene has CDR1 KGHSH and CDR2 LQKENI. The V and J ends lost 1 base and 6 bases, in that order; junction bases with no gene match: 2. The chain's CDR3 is CASSPQTGVEQYF. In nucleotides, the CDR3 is TGTGCCAGCTCACCACAGACAGGGGTCGAGCAGTACTTC. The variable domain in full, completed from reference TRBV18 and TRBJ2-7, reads NAGVMQNPRHLVRRRGQEARLRCSPMKGHSHVYWYRQLPEEGLKFMVYLQKENIIDESGMPKERFSAEFPKEGPSILRIQQVVRGDSAAYFCASSPQTGVEQYFGPGTRLTVT.

The CDR3 bases are TGTGCCAGTCGACAGGGAACTTCAGCAACTAATGAAAAACTGTTTTTT. Its translation is CASRQGTSATNEKLFF. J is TRBJ1-4 and V is TRBV2, with TRBD1 identical over 7 bases. The germline V gene encodes CDR1 SNHLY and CDR2 FYNNEI. The ends lost 9 bases at V and 0 bases at J; junction bases unmatched: 10. CDR3 size: 16 residues.

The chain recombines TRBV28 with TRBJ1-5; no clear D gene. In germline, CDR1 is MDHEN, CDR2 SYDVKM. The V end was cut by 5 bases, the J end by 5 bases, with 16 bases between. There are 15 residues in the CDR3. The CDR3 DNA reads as TGTGCCAGCAGTCCGGACGGGAGCTACGATCAGCCCCAGCATTTT. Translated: CASSPDGSYDQPQHF.

The CDR3 sequence is CASSQRDRITDEQYF. In DNA, the CDR3 is TGTGCCAGCAGCCAAAGGGACAGGATAACCGACGAGCAGTACTTC. The rearrangement links TRBV3-1 (or the pseudogene TRBV3-2) to TRBJ2-7; 8 positions agree with TRBD1. The V segment lost 2 bases and the J segment 5 bases; nucleotides outside the gene matches: 8. CDR1 is LGHDT, CDR2 YNNKEL, per germline (reference sequence). The CDR3 has 15 amino acids.

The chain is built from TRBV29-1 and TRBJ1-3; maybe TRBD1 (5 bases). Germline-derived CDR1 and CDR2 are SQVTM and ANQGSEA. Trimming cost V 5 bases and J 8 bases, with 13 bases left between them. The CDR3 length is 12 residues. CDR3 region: CSVTTVKDTIYF. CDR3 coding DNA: TGCAGCGTTACGACAGTGAAGGACACCATATATTTT.

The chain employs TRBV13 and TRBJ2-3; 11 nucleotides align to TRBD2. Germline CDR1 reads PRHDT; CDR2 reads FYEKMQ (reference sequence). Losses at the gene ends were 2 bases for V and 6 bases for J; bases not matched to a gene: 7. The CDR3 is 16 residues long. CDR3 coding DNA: TGTGCCAGCAGCTTAAGACTAGCGGGGTCTGGTGATACGCAGTATTTT. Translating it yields CASSLRLAGSGDTQYF.

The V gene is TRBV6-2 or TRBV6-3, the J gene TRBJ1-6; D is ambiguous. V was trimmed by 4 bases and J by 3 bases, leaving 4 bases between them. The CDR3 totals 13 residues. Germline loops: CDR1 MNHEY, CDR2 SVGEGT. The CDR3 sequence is CASSSSYNSPLHF. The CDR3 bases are TGTGCCAGCAGTTCCAGCTATAATTCACCCCTCCACTTT.

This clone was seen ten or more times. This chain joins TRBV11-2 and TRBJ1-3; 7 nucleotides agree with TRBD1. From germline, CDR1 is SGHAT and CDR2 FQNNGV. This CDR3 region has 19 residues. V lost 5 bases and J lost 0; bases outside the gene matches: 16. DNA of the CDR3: TGTGCCAGCAGCCGCTCAAACCTGCGGGACAGCTTCTCTGGAAACACCATATATTTT. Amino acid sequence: CASSRSNLRDSFSGNTIYF.